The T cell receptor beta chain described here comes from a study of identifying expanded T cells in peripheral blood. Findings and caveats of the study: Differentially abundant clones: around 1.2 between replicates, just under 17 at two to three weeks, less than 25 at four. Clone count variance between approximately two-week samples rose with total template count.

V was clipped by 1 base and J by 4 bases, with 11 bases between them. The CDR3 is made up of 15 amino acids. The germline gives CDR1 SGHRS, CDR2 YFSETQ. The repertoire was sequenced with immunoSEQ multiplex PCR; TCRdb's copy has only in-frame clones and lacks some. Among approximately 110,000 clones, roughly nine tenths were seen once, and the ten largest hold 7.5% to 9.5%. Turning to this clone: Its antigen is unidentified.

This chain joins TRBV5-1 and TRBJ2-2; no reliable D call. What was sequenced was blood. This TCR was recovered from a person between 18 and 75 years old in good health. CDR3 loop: CASSLTTSPTGELFF. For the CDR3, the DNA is TGCGCCAGCAGCTTGACTACCTCACCCACCGGGGAGCTGTTTTTT.